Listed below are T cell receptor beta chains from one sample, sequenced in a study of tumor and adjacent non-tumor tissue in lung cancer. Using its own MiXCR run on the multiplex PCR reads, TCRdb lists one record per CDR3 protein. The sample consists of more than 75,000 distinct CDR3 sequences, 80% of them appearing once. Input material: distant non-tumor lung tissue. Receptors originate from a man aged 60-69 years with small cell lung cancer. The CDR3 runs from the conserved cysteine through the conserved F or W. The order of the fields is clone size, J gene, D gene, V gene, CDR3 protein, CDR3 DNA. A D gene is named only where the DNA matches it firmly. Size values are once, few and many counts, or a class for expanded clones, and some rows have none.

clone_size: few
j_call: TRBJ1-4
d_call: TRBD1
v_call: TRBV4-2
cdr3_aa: CASSHVQGMEKLFF
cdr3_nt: TGTGCCAGCAGCCATGTACAGGGGATGGAGAAACTGTTTTTT

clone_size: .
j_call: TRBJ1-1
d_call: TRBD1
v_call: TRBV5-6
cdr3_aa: CASSLASGTVNTDAFF
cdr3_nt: TGTGCCAGCAGCTTGGCCTCCGGGACAGTGAATACTGATGCATTCTTT

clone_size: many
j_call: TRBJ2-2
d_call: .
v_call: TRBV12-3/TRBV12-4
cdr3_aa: CASSLRQGPTGELFF
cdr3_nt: TGTGCCAGCAGTTTACGCCAGGGCCCCACCGGGGAGCTGTTTTTT

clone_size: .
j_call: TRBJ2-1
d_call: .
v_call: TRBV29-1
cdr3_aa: CSAVSQGGSNNEQLF
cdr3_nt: TGCAGCGCTGTGAGTCAGGGGGGTTCGAACAATGAGCAGTTATTC

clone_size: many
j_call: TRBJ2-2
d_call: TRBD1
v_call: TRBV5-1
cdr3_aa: CASSPGQATGELFF
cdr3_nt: TGCGCCAGCAGCCCGGGACAGGCAACCGGGGAGCTGTTTTTT

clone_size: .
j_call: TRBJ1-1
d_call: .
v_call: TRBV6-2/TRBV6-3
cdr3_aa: CASRLDSFTGALF
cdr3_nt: TGTGCCAGCAGACTGGACAGCTTCACTGGAGCTTTATTT

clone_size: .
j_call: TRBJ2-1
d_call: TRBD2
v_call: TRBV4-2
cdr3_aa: CASNQVSSGREFEQFF
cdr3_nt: TGTGCCAGCAACCAAGTTTCTAGCGGGAGGGAATTTGAGCAATTCTTC

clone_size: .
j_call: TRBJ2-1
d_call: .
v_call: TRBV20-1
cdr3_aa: CSAKSSVHNEQFF
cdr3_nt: TGCAGTGCTAAGAGTAGCGTACACAATGAGCAGTTCTTT

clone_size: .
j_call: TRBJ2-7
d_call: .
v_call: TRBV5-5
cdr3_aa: CASSPWISAYEQYF
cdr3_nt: TGTGCCAGCAGCCCCTGGATTAGCGCCTACGAGCAGTACTTC

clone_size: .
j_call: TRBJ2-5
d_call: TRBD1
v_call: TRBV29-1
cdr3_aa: CSSWQGAWETQYF
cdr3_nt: TGCAGTAGCTGGCAGGGGGCGTGGGAGACCCAGTACTTC

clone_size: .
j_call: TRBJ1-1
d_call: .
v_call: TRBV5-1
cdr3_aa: CTSSSEWSEAFF
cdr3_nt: TGCACCAGCAGCTCGGAATGGTCTGAAGCTTTCTTT

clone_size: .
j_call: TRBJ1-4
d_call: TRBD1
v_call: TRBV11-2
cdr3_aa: CASTETGGPGKLFF
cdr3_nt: TGTGCCAGCACCGAAACAGGGGGCCCCGGAAAACTGTTTTTT

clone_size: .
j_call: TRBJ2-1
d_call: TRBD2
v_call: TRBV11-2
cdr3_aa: CASSLGVAGGYYFNEQSF
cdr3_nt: TGTGCCAGCAGCTTAGGAGTAGCGGGAGGTTACTACTTCAATGAGCAGTCCTTC

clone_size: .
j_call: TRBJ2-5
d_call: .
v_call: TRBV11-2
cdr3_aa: CASSLDNQETQYF
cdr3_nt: TGTGCCAGCAGCTTGGACAACCAAGAGACCCAGTACTTC

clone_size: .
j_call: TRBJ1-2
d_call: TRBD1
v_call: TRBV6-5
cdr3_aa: CASRDTGVRYGYTF
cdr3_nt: TGTGCCAGCAGGGATACAGGGGTACGGTATGGCTACACCTTC

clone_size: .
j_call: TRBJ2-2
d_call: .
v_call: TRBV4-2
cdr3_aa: CASSQHLRAKTGELYF
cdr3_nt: TGTGCCAGCAGCCAACATCTGAGGGCCAAAACCGGGGAGCTGTATTTT

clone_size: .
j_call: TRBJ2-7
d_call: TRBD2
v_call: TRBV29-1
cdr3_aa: CSVLSGTNEEQYF
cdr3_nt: TGCAGCGTTTTGTCCGGGACTAACGAGGAGCAGTACTTC

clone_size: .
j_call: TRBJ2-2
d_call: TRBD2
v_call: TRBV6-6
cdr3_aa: CASSYSGRDIGELFF
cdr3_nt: TGTGCCAGCAGTTATAGCGGGAGGGACATCGGGGAGCTGTTTTTC

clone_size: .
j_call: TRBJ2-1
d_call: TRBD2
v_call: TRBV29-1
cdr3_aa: CSGAPLRGNYNDRFF
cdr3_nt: TGCAGCGGGGCCCCGTTGCGGGGGAATTACAATGATCGGTTCTTC

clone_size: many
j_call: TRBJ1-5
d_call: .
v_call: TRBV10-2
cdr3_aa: CASSFSGLNQPQHF
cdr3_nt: TGCGCCAGCAGTTTTTCGGGCCTCAATCAGCCCCAGCATTTT

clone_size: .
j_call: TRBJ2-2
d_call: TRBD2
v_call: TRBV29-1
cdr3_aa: CIVLVAGGANTGELFF
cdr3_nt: TGCATCGTTTTGGTAGCGGGAGGCGCGAACACAGGGGAGCTGTTTTTT

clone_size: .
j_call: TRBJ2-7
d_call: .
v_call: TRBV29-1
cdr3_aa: CSAVGTGGFYEQYF
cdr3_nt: TGCAGCGCCGTCGGGACTGGGGGTTTCTACGAGCAGTACTTC

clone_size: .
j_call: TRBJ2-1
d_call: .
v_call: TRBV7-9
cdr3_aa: CASSSRTGSSYNKQFF
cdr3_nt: TGTGCCAGCAGTTCCAGGACTGGTAGCTCCTACAATAAACAGTTCTTC

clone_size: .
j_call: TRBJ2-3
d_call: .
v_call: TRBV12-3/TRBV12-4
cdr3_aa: CASRIGGSIDTQYF
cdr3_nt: TGTGCCAGCAGGATTGGTGGCAGCATAGATACGCAGTATTTT

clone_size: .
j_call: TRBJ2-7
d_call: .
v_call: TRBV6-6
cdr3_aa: CASRSAGVSRAYKQYF
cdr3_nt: TGTGCCAGCAGATCTGCAGGGGTTTCAAGGGCCTACAAGCAGTACTTC

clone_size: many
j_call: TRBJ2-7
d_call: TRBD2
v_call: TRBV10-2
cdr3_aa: CASSRRGREGLSNEQYF
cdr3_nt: TGCGCCAGCAGTCGCAGGGGACGGGAGGGCCTGTCGAACGAGCAGTACTTC

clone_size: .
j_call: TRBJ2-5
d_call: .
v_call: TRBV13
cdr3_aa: CASSLAQQETQYF
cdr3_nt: TGTGCCAGCAGCTTGGCGCAGCAAGAGACCCAGTACTTC

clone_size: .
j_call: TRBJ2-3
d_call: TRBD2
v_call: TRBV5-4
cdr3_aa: CASNRGTIGRDTQYF
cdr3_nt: TGTGCCAGCAACCGAGGGACTATCGGGAGGGATACGCAGTATTTT

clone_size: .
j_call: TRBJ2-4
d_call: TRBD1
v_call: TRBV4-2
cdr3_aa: CVSSPHGTGGRAKNIHYF
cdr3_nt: TGTGTCAGCAGCCCCCATGGGACAGGGGGGCGAGCCAAAAACATTCACTACTTC

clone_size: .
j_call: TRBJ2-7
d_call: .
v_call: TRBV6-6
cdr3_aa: CAIHGSPGGTYQQYF
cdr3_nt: TGTGCCATCCACGGGTCCCCTGGCGGGACCTACCAGCAGTACTTC

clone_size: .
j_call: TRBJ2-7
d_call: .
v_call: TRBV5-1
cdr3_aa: CASSLALSSYEQYF
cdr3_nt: TGCGCCAGTAGTTTGGCGTTGAGCTCCTACGAGCAGTACTTC

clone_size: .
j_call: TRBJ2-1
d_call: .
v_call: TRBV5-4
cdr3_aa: CASSGRTSQVGAFF
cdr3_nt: TGTGCCAGCAGCGGGAGGACTTCCCAAGTGGGTGCGTTCTTC

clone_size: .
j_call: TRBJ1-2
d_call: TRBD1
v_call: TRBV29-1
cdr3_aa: CSLATGGLGYGYTF
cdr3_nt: TGCAGCCTTGCGACAGGGGGATTAGGTTATGGTTACACCTTC

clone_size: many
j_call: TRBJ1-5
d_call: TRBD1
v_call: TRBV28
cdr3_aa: CASRQGEVYSNQPQHF
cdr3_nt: TGTGCCAGCAGACAGGGGGAAGTCTATAGCAATCAGCCCCAGCATTTT

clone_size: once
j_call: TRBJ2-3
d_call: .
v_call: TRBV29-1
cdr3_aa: CSAVTGMADTQYF
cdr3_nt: TGCAGCGCCGTAACGGGAATGGCAGATACGCAGTATTTT